These 24 T cell receptor beta chains were sequenced from one sample in a study of response to subunit inactivated influenza vaccine (dated 2018 in TCRdb). Library generation was performed with RT-PCR. Sequencing was carried out with an Illumina HiSeq 2500. TCRdb reanalyzed the raw reads on its own, using fastp at Q25 for trimming and MiXCR for clone calling, and kept in-frame beta chains. Rows with one shared CDR3 protein collapse into an entry with the most common genes and DNA. In this sample the table shows 700,000 to 900,000 distinct CDR3 sequences, 21% of which occur a single time. Of the sample, 9.5% to 13% is held by the ten largest clones. The material was PBMCs from blood, obtained 4 to 6 days after vaccination. These receptors were collected from a man aged 50 or older who received an inactivated influenza vaccine. Donor details come from another sample of the same person, matched by shared clones.

The chain combines TRBV4-2 with TRBJ1-3, with D perhaps matching TRBD1 (5 bases). The V gene's germline CDR1 is LGHNA and CDR2 YNFKEQ. V lost 1 base and J lost 0, with 13 bases in between. This CDR3 comprises 17 residues. The CDR3 is CASSQAGLTGSGNTIYF. The CDR3 nucleotides are TGTGCCAGCAGCCAAGCAGGGTTGACGGGCTCTGGAAACACCATATATTTT.

This clonotype was counted ten times or more. This chain links TRBV12-3 or TRBV12-4 with TRBJ2-3, with TRBD2 identical over 8 bases. The CDR3 is made up of 15 amino acids. V dropped 3 bases and J dropped 1; count of bases not matched to a gene: 3. The CDR3 sequence: CASSLGLVGTDTQYF. The CDR3 DNA sequence: TGTGCCAGCAGTTTGGGACTAGTGGGCACAGATACGCAGTATTTT.

Only a few counts were recorded for this clonotype. The chain uses TRBV21-1 and TRBJ1-3. TRBV21-1 is given as a pseudogene. The CDR3 has 18 residues. CDR3 sequence (DNA): TGTGCCAGCAGCAAAGTGTGCTTTGAGCCATCTCACGGAAACACCATATATTTT. Translation gives CASSKVCFEPSHGNTIYF.

A few counts support this clonotype. This rearrangement joins TRBV6-1 to TRBJ2-7; D perhaps matches TRBD1 (7 bases). The CDR3 loop spans 15 amino acids. Germline assignment: CDR1 MNHNS and CDR2 SASEGT. V was cut by 10 bases and J by 2 bases, with 21 bases left in between. The CDR3 DNA is TGTGCCACCACCGCGGGGCAGGGGGGTCCCTACGAGCAGTACTTC. Encoded protein: CATTAGQGGPYEQYF.

This chain links TRBV3-1 with TRBJ1-1; D remains unclear. V was cut by 6 bases and J by 1 base, with 12 bases left in between. CDR3 length: 14 amino acids. The germline V gene has CDR1 LGHDT and CDR2 YNNKEL (reference sequence). The DNA of the CDR3 is TGTGCCAGCAGAGGGATTACAAGGAACACTGAAGCTTTCTTT. Protein product: CASRGITRNTEAFF. Variable domain in full (rest from reference TRBV3-1 and TRBJ1-1): DTAVSQTPKYLVTQMGNDKSIKCEQNLGHDTMYWYKQDSKKFLKIMFSYNNKELIINETVPNRFSPKSPDKAHLNLHINSLELGDSAVYFCASRGITRNTEAFFGQGTRLTVV.

In this sample, this clonotype turned up a few times. J is TRBJ2-7 and V is TRBV20-1; D not resolved. Germline V CDR1 and CDR2: DFQATT, SNEGSKA (reference sequence). V was cut by 2 bases and J by 3 bases, with 8 bases left in between. There are 12 residues in the CDR3. The CDR3 DNA follows: TGCAGTGCTAGATCGCAACACTACGAGCAGTACTTC. Translated: CSARSQHYEQYF.

The chain couples TRBV12-3 or TRBV12-4 to TRBJ2-1, with 9 bases aligning to TRBD2. This CDR3 has 18 residues. Losses at the gene ends were 2 bases for V and 2 bases for J; bases not matched to a gene: 10. CDR3 DNA sequence: TGTGCCAGCAGTTTACCCGCGGGGGGGCATTTCCCCTACAATGAGCAGTTCTTC. It translates to CASSLPAGGHFPYNEQFF.

A few counts support this clonotype. The chain carries TRBV4-3 and TRBJ1-5; D not resolved. Germline CDR1 and CDR2: LGHNA and YSLEER. V gave up 0 bases and J gave up 3 bases, with 9 bases separating them. The CDR3 runs to 15 residues. The CDR3 DNA sequence: TGCGCCAGCAGCCAAGATGCAGGTTACAATCAGCCCCAGCATTTT. Translated, it gives CASSQDAGYNQPQHF.

The V call is TRBV11-2, the J call TRBJ2-5, with a tentative D call TRBD1 (6 bases). CDR1 and CDR2 from the germline V gene are SGHAT and FQNNGV. This CDR3 has 15 residues. Between the trimmed V and J ends, which lost 6 bases and 1 base, there was a span of 15 bases. CDR3 coding DNA: TGTGCCAGCAGGACGGGGACAAAGATCCAAGAGACCCAGTACTTC. It codes for CASRTGTKIQETQYF.

This clonotype was seen repeatedly, ten times or more. V and J are TRBV6-1 and TRBJ2-1, with 8 bases identical to TRBD1. Germline V lookup: CDR1 MNHNS, CDR2 SASEGT. The CDR3 totals 16 residues. V was clipped by 6 bases and J by 4 bases; unmatched bases: 11. The CDR3 nucleotides read TGTGCCAGCAGCACTAGTGGGACAGGACCATACAATGAGCAGTTCTTC. Translation: CASSTSGTGPYNEQFF.

The chain carries TRBV29-1 and TRBJ1-1; D ambiguous. Germline loops: CDR1 SQVTM, CDR2 ANQGSEA. CDR3 length equals 12 residues. V was pared by 4 bases and J by 2 bases, with 8 bases between. The CDR3 here is CSVGTTNTEAFF. The CDR3 nucleotides read TGCAGCGTTGGGACGACAAACACTGAAGCTTTCTTT.

In regard to this clonotype: At one boundary the junction diverges from the germline segment, which might be a read error. The rearrangement joins TRBV7-9 to TRBJ2-7, with 8 positions matching TRBD2. The CDR3 covers 14 residues. Germline V gene lookup returns CDR1 SEHNR and CDR2 FQNEAQ (reference sequence). The CDR3: CASTLAGSSYEQYF. The CDR3 bases are TGTGCCAGCACCTTAGCGGGGAGCTCCTACGAGCAGTACTTC.

This clonotype came up a few times. V and J are TRBV24-1 and TRBJ2-5; TRBD1 agrees at 10 bases. V was pared by 2 bases and J by 6 bases, with 8 bases of the junction left unmatched. This CDR3 spans 16 amino acids. The V gene's germline CDR1 is KGHDR and CDR2 SFDVKD. Here the CDR3 reads CATSDSSGQGWKTQYF. CDR3 DNA sequence: TGTGCCACCAGTGATTCTTCGGGACAGGGGTGGAAGACCCAGTACTTC.

The V gene is TRBV18, the J gene TRBJ2-3; TRBD2 is a possible D gene (6 bases). With 0 bases removed from V and 3 bases from J, the gap between germline ends came to 16 bases. Germline V gene data show CDR1 as KGHSH and CDR2 as LQKENI. CDR3 length: 17 amino acids. CDR3 residues: CASSPPVGGLGTDTQYF. Written as DNA, the CDR3 is TGTGCCAGCTCACCACCAGTCGGGGGATTGGGAACAGATACGCAGTATTTT.

This clonotype was seen repeatedly, ten times or more. This CDR3 reads CASSLGGGLGNEQFF. The CDR3, as DNA: TGTGCCAGCAGTCTTGGTGGGGGGTTAGGCAATGAGCAGTTCTTC. V and J are TRBV9 and TRBJ2-1, with D possibly matching TRBD2 (6 bases). Trimming removed 5 bases from V and 6 bases from J, with 18 bases in between. Germline CDR1 SGDLS, CDR2 YYNGEE. This CDR3 contains 15 residues.

The sample holds a few counts of this clonotype. V gene TRBV5-1 combines with J gene TRBJ2-3; the D call may be TRBD1 or TRBD2 (7 bases each). The length of the CDR3 is 14 residues. The ends were cut back, 6 bases at V and 1 base at J, with 12 bases in the middle. Germline CDR1 and CDR2: SGHRS and YFSETQ. The CDR3 nucleotides are TGCGCCAGCACCCAGGGGGGGGGCACAGATACGCAGTATTTT. Encoded protein: CASTQGGGTDTQYF.

V gene TRBV20-1 combines with J gene TRBJ2-7; D might be TRBD2 (5 bases). V was clipped by 6 bases and J by 1 base, with 13 bases between them. CDR3 length: 13 residues. CDR1 DFQATT and CDR2 SNEGSKA come from the germline V gene (reference sequence). The CDR3 reads CSAGLARSYEQYF. The CDR3 DNA follows: TGCAGTGCCGGCCTAGCTAGATCCTACGAGCAGTACTTC.

The table lists this clonotype with a few counts. The genes are TRBV20-1 and TRBJ2-1, with 7 bases matching TRBD2. CDR3 size: 12 residues. Trimming took 0 bases from V and 15 from J; bases not matched to a gene: 8. The germline V gene encodes CDR1 DFQATT and CDR2 SNEGSKA (reference sequence). CDR3 in amino acids: CSARDLMGEGFF. Written as DNA, the CDR3 is TGCAGTGCTAGAGATCTGATGGGGGAGGGGTTCTTC.

There are a few counts of this clonotype. V is TRBV9 and J is TRBJ2-1; 9 bases match TRBD2. CDR1 is SGDLS, CDR2 YYNGEE, per germline. V shed 6 bases, J shed 6 bases, and the junction held 10 bases outside the gene matches. There are 15 residues in the CDR3. The CDR3 DNA reads as TGTGCCAGCACCCTAGGGGCTAGCGGGGTCAATGAGCAGTTCTTC. It encodes CASTLGASGVNEQFF.

This clonotype came up a few times. The V call is TRBV20-1, the J call TRBJ1-5, with D perhaps TRBD1 (6 bases). Germline V gene sequence: CDR1 DFQATT, CDR2 SNEGSKA (reference sequence). The CDR3 loop spans 14 amino acids. Trimming cost V 1 base and J 5 bases, with 12 bases left between them. The DNA of the CDR3 is TGCAGTGCTAGAGGTTACTACAGGGATCAGCCCCAGCATTTT. Amino acids: CSARGYYRDQPQHF.

Only a few counts were recorded for this clonotype. V and J are TRBV4-2 and TRBJ2-5; TRBD2 might be the D (6 bases). V lost 0 bases, J lost 4 bases, and 12 bases lay in between. The CDR3 length is 15 residues. CDR1 and CDR2 from the germline V gene are LGHNA and YNFKEQ. For the CDR3, the DNA is TGTGCCAGCAGCCAAGATGGGATGGGGGGAGAGACCCAGTACTTC. This sequence encodes CASSQDGMGGETQYF.

This clonotype has a handful of counts. The V call is TRBV12-3 or TRBV12-4, the J call TRBJ2-3; 7 bases align to TRBD1. Trimming cost V 2 bases and J 0 bases; bases outside gene matches: 5. The length of the CDR3 is 16 residues. The CDR3 DNA reads as TGTGCCAGCAGTTTATATGGGACAGACAGCACAGATACGCAGTATTTT. As protein: CASSLYGTDSTDTQYF.

V usage is TRBV2 and J usage is TRBJ2-1; D not certain. CDR3 length: 14 residues. Trimming cost V 8 bases and J 0 bases, with 11 bases left between them. The germline gives CDR1 SNHLY, CDR2 FYNNEI. As DNA, the CDR3 is TGTGCCAGCGCCGTTAGTAGCTCCTACAATGAGCAGTTCTTC. Translated: CASAVSSSYNEQFF.

The gene calls are TRBV7-9 and TRBJ1-3; D is ambiguous. Germline V lookup: CDR1 SEHNR, CDR2 FQNEAQ (reference sequence). The V end was cut by 1 base, the J end by 1 base, with 8 bases between. The CDR3 loop spans 15 amino acids. The CDR3 is CASSLGERSGNTIYF. CDR3 bases: TGTGCCAGCAGCTTAGGGGAGCGGTCTGGAAACACCATATATTTT.